This TCR beta chain was captured by sequencing in a study of brain T cells in children with intractable seizures. The sequenced cases were selected for having the highest brain T cell transcript signatures. Before surgery, patients took at least one anti-epileptic drug. Produced via immunoSEQ multiplex PCR; TCRdb's table is partial and in-frame only. The sample holds around 80,000 clones, approximately 89% seen once. CDR3 length equals 14 residues. Germline CDR1 is SGHNT and CDR2 is YENEEA. Trimming left V 2 bases short and J 2 bases short, with 9 bases between. This specimen was peripheral blood, taken at surgery. This rearrangement joins TRBV11-3 to TRBJ2-5, with D possibly being TRBD2 (6 bases). This receptor was identified in a girl aged 2 to 9 with Rasmussen encephalitis and intractable seizures. CDR3 residues: CASSLRGKQETQYF. CDR3 bases: TGTGCCAGCAGCTTACGGGGGAAACAAGAGACCCAGTACTTC. The variable domain in full, with the rest retrieved from reference TRBV11-3 and TRBJ2-5, is EAGVVQSPRYKIIEKKQPVAFWCNPISGHNTLYWYLQNLGQGPELLIRYENEEAVDDSQLPKDRFSAERLKGVDSTLKIQPAELGDSAVYLCASSLRGKQETQYFGPGTRLLVL.